This T cell receptor beta chain was found in a study of human T cells and chemical hapten exposure (dated by TCRdb to about 2021). At the level of the whole study: For sensitization, 2% DPC in acetone was applied to a 2 cm by 2 cm area of upper inner arm skin. Blood samples were taken from patients before sensitization (week 0) and then at 2, 6 and about 24 weeks after DPC sensitization. For TCR sequencing, blood came from over 25 alopecia patients at anywhere from one to four time points (pre-sensitization, 2, 6 and 24 weeks). Alopecia areata with under or over 50% scalp involvement, alopecia totalis and alopecia universalis were represented in the patient cohort, which was mostly female. The study tracked peripheral blood TCR repertoire changes in vivo during primary and secondary sensitization to the hapten diphenylcyclopropenone (DPC) in alopecia patients. Patch testing on the upper back used Finn chambers containing 0.01% DPC, with scoring done after 6 days according to International Contact Dermatitis Research Group standards. Throughout the study period of 20 to 25 weeks, patients also received therapeutic DPC doses to the scalp every week. Libraries were pooled for sequencing, and per-sample TCR yields varied mainly because of small differences in library volumes within the pool. Summary of the overall study and its limitations: Because all patients had alopecia, a presumed autoimmune disease, the immune response of the patients might differ from that of healthy individuals. The number of TCRs above 1 in 1000 frequency did not change with DPC sensitization; there was no evidence of global repertoire structure alterations. Expanded TCRs formed significantly more large CDR3 similarity clusters than pre-sensitization or healthy control sets, consistent with antigen-driven responses. A positive correlation was found between the number of PT1 expanded TCRs and patch test score, with significance reached at thresholds 8, 16 and 32 but not 4. Repeated subsampling changed both the strength of the expansion versus patch-test correlation and the threshold at which the correlation became significant.

The label giving this sample's time point can be read as: patch test 1, 2 weeks after DPC sensitization. The treatment or condition label corresponds to: therapeutic diphenylcyclopropenone sensitization with weekly scalp DPC. Blood at each patch-test visit was drawn before the patch test was applied. Eligible patients were aged 18 to 70, diagnosed with alopecia, deemed suitable for DPC therapy, and excluded if pregnant. Unfractionated whole blood was collected in Tempus Blood RNA tubes, and total RNA was extracted from that blood. In the germline V gene, CDR1 corresponds to SGDLS and CDR2 to YYNGEE. The CDR3 sequence holds 13 residues, the cysteine and phenylalanine included. CDR3 DNA is the only sequence kept; it has 39 bases, read in frame from the first base. Cut back by 2 bases and 8 bases, the V and J ends lie 11 bases apart. Library prep was done by RACE. Instrument used: NextSeq 500. During library preparation, unique molecular identifiers were attached to individual cDNA molecules so that TCRs could be counted quantitatively and reproducibly. From each blood RNA sample, both TCR alpha and TCR beta chains were sequenced. The study's processing was this. Samples had a median of roughly 100,000 TCRs, with a range from about 23,224 to 750,000. The Decombinator software suite was used to annotate V, J and CDR3 in the TCR reads. Every sample was subsampled to the same number of TCRs (28,000) for the PS versus PT1 abundance plots. Expanded TCRs were defined as absent before sensitization and observed at least eight times at the 2-week time point. TCRdb applied fastp at Q25 and MiXCR to the public reads, then kept only in-frame beta chains. Rows are unified per CDR3 protein, each entry keeping the most common DNA and genes. In this record, the V and J calls reflect TCRdb's handling and not the investigators' own analysis. The table for this sample lists approximately 400,000 distinct CDR3 sequences; 4% to 5.5% of them were counted only once. The ten top clones hold about 2.2% of the sample.

In this sample, this clonotype turned up many times. It lacks a known antigen. Within one base of it there is no much larger clone, and no base qualities were kept. The source is a woman in her forties or fifties with alopecia areata. Some clones in this sample may be carry-over from other donors' samples. The sequenced sample was whole blood, obtained in connection with sensitization to the hapten diphenylcyclopropenone (DPC). The chain was built from TRBV9 and TRBJ2-4; 6 matching bases give a weak D call of TRBD1. The DNA sequence is as follows: TGTGCCAGCAGCGTTCAGGGGTTGGACATTCAGTACTTC. Translated, it reads CASSVQGLDIQYF.